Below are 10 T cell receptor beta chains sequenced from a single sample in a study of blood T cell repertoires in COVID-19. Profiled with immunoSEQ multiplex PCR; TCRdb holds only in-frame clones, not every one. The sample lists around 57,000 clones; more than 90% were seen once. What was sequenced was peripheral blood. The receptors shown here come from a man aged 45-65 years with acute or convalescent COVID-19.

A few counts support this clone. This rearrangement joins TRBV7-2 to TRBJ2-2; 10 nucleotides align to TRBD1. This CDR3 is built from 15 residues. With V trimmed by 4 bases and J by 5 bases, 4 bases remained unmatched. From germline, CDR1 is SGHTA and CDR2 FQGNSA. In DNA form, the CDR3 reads TGTGCCAGCAGCTACCGGGACAGGGGAACCGGGGAGCTGTTTTTT. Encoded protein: CASSYRDRGTGELFF.

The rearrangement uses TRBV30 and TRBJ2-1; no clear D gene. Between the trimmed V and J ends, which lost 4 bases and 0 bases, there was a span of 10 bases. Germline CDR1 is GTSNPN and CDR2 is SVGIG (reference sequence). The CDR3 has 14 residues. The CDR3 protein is CAWTGRSSYNEQFF. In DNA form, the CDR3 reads TGTGCCTGGACGGGTAGAAGCTCCTACAATGAGCAGTTCTTC.

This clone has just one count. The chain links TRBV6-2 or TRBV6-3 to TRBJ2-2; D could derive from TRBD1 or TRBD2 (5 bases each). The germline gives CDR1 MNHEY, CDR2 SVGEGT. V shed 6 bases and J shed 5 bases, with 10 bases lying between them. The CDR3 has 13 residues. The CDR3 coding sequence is TGTGCCAGCAGCCGGGGCGAAACCGGGGAGCTGTTTTTT. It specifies CASSRGETGELFF.

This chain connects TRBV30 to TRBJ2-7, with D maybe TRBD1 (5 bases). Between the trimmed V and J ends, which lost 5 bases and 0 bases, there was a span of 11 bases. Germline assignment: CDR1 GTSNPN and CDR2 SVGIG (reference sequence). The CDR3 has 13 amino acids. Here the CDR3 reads CAWLGDSSYEQYF. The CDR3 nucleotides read TGTGCCTGGTTAGGGGATAGCTCCTACGAGCAGTACTTC.

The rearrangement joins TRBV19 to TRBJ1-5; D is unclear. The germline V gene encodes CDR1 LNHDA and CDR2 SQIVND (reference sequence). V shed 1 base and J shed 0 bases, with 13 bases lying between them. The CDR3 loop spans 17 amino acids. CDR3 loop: CASSIASRSYSNQPQHF. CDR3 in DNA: TGTGCCAGTAGTATAGCGTCGAGGAGTTATAGCAATCAGCCCCAGCATTTT.

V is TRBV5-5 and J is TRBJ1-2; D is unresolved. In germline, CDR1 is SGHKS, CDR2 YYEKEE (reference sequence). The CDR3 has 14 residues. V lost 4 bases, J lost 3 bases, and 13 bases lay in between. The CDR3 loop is CASSLSTDYYGYTF. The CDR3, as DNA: TGTGCCAGCAGCCTATCGACGGACTACTATGGCTACACCTTC.

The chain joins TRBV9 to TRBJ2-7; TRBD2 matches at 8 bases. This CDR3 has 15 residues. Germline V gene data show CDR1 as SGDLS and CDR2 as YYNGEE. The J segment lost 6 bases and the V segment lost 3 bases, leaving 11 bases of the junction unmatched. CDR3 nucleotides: TGTGCCAGCAGCGCAACCGGGACTAGGGGCGCCGAGCAGTACTTC. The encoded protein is CASSATGTRGAEQYF.

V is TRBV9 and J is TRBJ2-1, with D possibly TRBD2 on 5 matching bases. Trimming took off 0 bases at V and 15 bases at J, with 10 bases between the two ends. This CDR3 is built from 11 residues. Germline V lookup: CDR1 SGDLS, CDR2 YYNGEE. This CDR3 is CASSVGVGLFF. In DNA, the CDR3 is TGTGCCAGCAGCGTAGGGGTAGGACTGTTCTTC. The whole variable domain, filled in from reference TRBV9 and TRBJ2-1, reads DSGVTQTPKHLITATGQRVTLRCSPRSGDLSVYWYQQSLDQGLQFLIQYYNGEERAKGNILERFSAQQFPDLHSELNLSSLELGDSALYFCASSVGVGLFFGPGTRLTVL.

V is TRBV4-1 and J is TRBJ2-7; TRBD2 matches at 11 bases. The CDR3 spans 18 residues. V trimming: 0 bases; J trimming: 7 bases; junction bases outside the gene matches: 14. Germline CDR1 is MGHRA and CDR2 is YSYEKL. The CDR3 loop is CASSQDDPTLAGASEQYF. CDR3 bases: TGCGCCAGCAGCCAAGATGACCCCACACTAGCGGGAGCGAGTGAGCAGTACTTC.

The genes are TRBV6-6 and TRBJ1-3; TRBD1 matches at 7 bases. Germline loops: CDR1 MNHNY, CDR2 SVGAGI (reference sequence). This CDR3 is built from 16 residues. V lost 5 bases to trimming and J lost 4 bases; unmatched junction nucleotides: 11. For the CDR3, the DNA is TGTGCCAGCAGTCGACGACAGGGAAATGGGGGAAACACCATATATTTT. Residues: CASSRRQGNGGNTIYF.